The subject of this entry is one T cell receptor beta chain. Subsets obtained from CD4+ cells comprised CD45RA+ naive and CD45RA-negative memory cells. Genomic DNA per cell subset filled all wells of several immunoSEQ plates. Each PCR replicate from the sorted subsets contained about 210 ng DNA, which is 30,000 or so T cell genomes. TCRdb keeps only in-frame clones here, not all; method: immunoSEQ multiplex PCR. The sample lists a few million clones, 80% to 95% occurring once. The sample belongs to a study of shared clonotypes between healthy human individuals. Study context: Per donor, CD8 memory used one plate, CD8 naive used two, CD4 memory used three and CD4 naive used three.

This TCR was recovered from a man aged 18-30 years in good health. Some clones in this sample may be carry-over from other donors' samples. The specimen was naive CD4+ T cells from PBMCs. Subset denoted: CD45RA+ positively selected.

This chain's CDR3 is CASSAGTGGPYEQYF. In DNA, the CDR3 is TGTGCCAGCAGTGCCGGGACAGGGGGTCCCTACGAGCAGTACTTC. V gene TRBV2 combines with J gene TRBJ2-7; TRBD1 aligns across 11 bases. The CDR3 extends over 15 amino acids. V lost 4 bases, J lost 2 bases, and 4 bases stayed unmatched. CDR1 and CDR2 (germline): SNHLY, FYNNEI.